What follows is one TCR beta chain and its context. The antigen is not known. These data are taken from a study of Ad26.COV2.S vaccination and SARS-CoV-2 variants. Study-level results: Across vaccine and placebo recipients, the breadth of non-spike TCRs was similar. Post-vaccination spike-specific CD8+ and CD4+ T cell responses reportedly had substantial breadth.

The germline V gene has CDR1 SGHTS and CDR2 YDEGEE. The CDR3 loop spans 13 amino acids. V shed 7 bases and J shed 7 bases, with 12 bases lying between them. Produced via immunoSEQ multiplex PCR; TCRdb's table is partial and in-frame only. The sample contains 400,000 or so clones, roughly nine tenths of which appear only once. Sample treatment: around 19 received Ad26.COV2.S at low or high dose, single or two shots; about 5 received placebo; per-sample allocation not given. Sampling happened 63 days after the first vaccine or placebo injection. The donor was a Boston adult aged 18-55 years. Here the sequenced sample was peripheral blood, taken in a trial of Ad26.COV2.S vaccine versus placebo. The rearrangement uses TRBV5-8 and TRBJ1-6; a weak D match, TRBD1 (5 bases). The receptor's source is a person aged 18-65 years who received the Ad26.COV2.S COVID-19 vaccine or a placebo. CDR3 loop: CASERGRNSPLHF. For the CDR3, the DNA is TGTGCCAGCGAGAGGGGACGGAATTCACCCCTCCACTTT.